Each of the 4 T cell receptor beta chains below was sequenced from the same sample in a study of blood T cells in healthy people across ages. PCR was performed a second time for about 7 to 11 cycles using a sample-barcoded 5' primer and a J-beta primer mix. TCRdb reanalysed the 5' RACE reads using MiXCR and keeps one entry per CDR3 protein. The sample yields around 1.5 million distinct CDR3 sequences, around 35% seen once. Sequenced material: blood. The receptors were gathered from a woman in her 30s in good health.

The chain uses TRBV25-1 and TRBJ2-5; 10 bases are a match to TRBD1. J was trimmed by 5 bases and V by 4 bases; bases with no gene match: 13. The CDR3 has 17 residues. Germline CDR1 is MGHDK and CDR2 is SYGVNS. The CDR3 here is CASSATRQGARDETQYF. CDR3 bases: TGTGCCAGCAGTGCGACCCGACAGGGGGCGCGCGACGAGACCCAGTACTTC.

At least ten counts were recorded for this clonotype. CDR3: CASSVGYRANYEQYF. The CDR3 region has the DNA TGTGCCAGCAGTGTGGGTTATCGGGCCAACTACGAGCAGTACTTC. The chain carries TRBV13 and TRBJ2-7; D gene ambiguous. Trimming pared 6 bases from V and 3 bases from J, leaving 18 bases between. Germline CDR1 and CDR2: PRHDT and FYEKMQ (reference sequence). This CDR3 has 15 residues.

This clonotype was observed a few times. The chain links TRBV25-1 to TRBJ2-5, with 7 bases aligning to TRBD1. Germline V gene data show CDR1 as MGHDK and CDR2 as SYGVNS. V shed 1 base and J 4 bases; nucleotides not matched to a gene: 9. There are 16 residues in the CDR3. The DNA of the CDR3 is TGTGCCAGCAGTGAATTAGGTGGCAGGGGGTCAGAGACCCAGTACTTC. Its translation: CASSELGGRGSETQYF.

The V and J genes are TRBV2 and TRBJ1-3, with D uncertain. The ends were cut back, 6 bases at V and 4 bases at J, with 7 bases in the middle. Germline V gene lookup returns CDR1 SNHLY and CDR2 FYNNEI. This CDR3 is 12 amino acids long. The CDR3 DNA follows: TGTGCCAGCAGCGAGACCGGAAACACCATATATTTT. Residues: CASSETGNTIYF.